This record concerns one T cell receptor beta chain sequence. The source of the sample is a study of blood T cell repertoires in COVID-19. For the study at large: Donors in the United States, Italy and Spain gave samples during acute or convalescent COVID-19. Sources were T cells, B-cell-depleted T cells, or PBMCs; the material itself was cDNA or gDNA.

Methods used by the authors: Estimation of nucleated cell counts was performed using reference gene primer amplification. Profiled with immunoSEQ multiplex PCR; TCRdb holds only in-frame clones, not every one. V, J and clone size derive from that table, while D and trimming were established from the DNA sequence. Here the sample spans about 170,000 clones, around 85% being singletons. The CDR3 covers 15 residues. The chain recombines TRBV21-1 with TRBJ2-1; TRBD1, the table's D call, lacks a check against the DNA. TRBV21-1 is a documented pseudogene. The origin of this receptor is a man in his sixties who had recovered from COVID-19. Sequenced sample: peripheral blood. The CDR3 bases are TGTGCCAGCAGCCACCGGGACAGCTCTCCCCTCTCTCGGTTCTTC. It codes for CASSHRDSSPLSRFF.